This T cell receptor (beta chain) is drawn from a study of blood T cell repertoires in COVID-19. Study in general: Acute and convalescent COVID-19 specimens originated in the United States, Italy and Spain. PBMCs, B-cell-depleted T cells, or T cells provided the cDNA or gDNA that made up the material.

Authors' analysis steps: It was from reference gene primer amplification that nucleated cell counts were estimated. Profiled with immunoSEQ multiplex PCR; TCRdb holds only in-frame clones, not every one. That table gives V, J and clone size, and the DNA gave D and trimming. The sample consists of under 250,000 clones, nearly 90% of them appearing once. Seattle cases were enrolled at active infection and followed longitudinally. The V gene lost 4 bases and the J gene lost 3 bases, with 9 bases spanning the gap. CDR1 LGHDT and CDR2 YNNKEL come from the germline V gene (reference sequence). The CDR3 contains 13 residues.

Sequenced input: peripheral blood. V is TRBV3-1 (or the pseudogene TRBV3-2) and J is TRBJ1-2; D call uncertain. This TCR was sampled from a man between 45 and 60 years old with COVID-19, enrolled during active disease. The CDR3 reads CASSRPGDYGYTF. In DNA, the CDR3 is TGTGCCAGCAGCCGCCCAGGCGACTATGGCTACACCTTC.